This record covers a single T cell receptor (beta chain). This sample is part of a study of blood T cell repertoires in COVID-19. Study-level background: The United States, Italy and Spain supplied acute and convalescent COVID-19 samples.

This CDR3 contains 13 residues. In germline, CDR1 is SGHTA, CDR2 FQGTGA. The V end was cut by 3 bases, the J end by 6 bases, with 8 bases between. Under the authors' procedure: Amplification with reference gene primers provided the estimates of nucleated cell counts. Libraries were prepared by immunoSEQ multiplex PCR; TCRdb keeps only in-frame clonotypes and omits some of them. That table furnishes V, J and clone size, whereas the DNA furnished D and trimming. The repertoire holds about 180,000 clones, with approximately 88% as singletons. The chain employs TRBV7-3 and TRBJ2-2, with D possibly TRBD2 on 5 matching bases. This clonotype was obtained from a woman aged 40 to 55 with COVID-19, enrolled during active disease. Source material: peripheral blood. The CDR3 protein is CASSLRESGELFF. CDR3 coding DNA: TGTGCCAGCAGCTTGAGGGAATCCGGGGAGCTGTTTTTT.